This T cell receptor beta chain is drawn from a study of blood T cell repertoires in COVID-19. The germline CDR1 and CDR2 sequences are MDHEN and SYDVKM. Losses at the gene ends were 2 bases for V and 0 bases for J; bases not matched to a gene: 3. The CDR3 runs 15 residues. Original data processing: Scientists estimated how many nucleated cells there were by amplifying reference gene primers. The method was immunoSEQ multiplex PCR; TCRdb's version includes in-frame clones alone and lacks a portion of them. V, J and clone size were drawn from that table, and D and trimming were deduced from the DNA. The sample lists 120,000 to 150,000 clones, around 79% occurring once.

This clonotype originated in a man aged 45-60 years with active or convalescent COVID-19. The chain is built from TRBV28 and TRBJ1-2; TRBD1 aligns across 7 bases. The sample taken for sequencing was peripheral blood. The DNA for the CDR3 is TGTGCCAGCAGTTTAAGGGGGCTCGCTAACTATGGCTACACCTTC. Residues: CASSLRGLANYGYTF.